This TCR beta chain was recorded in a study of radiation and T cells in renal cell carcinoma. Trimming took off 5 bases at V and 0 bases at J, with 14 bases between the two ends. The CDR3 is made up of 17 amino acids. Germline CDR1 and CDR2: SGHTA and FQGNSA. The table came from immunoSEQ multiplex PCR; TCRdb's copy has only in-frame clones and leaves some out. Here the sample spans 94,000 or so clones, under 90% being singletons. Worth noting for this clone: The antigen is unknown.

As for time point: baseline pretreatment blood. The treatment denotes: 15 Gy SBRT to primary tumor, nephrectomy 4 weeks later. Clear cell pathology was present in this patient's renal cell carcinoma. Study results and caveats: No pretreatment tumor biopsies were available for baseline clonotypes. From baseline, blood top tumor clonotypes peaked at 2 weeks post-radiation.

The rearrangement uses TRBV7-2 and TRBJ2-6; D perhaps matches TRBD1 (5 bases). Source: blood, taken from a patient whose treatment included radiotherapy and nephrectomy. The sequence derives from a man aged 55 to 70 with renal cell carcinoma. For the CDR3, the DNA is TGTGCCAGCAGCACTCGAACAGGTTACTCTGGGGCCAACGTCCTGACTTTC. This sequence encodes CASSTRTGYSGANVLTF.